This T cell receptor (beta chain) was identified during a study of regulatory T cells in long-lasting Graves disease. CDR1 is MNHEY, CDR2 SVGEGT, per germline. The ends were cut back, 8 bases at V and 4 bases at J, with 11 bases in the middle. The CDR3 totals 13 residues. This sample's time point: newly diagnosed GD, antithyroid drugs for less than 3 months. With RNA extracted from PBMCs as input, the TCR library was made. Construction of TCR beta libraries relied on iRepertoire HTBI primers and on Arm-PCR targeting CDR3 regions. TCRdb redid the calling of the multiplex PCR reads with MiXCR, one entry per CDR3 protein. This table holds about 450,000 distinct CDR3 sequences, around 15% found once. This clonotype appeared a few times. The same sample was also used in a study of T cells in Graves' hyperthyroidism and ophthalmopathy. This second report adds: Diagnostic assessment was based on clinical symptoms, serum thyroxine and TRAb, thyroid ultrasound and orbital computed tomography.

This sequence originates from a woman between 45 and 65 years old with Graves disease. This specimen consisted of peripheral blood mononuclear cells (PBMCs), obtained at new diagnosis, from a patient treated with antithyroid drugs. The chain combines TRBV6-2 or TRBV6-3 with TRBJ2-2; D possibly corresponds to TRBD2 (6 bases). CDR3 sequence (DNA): TGTGCCAGCCGACTAGGTAGCACCGGGGAGCTGTTTTTT. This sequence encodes CASRLGSTGELFF.